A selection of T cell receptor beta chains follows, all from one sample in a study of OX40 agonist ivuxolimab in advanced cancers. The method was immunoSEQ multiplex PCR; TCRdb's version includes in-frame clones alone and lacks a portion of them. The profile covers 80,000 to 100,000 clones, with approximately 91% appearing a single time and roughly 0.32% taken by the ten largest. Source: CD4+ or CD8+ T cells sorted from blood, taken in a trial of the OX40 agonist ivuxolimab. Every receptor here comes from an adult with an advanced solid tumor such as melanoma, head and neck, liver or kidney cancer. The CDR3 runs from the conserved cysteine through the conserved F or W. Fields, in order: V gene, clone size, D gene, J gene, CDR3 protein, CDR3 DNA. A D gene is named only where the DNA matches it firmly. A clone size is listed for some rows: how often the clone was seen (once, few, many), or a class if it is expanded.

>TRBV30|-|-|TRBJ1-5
CAWSVSPPASHSNQPQHF
TGTGCCTGGAGTGTATCCCCCCCTGCCAGCCATAGCAATCAGCCCCAGCATTTT
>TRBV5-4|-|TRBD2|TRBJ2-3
CASSLRTSGSTDTQYF
TGTGCCAGCAGCTTAAGGACTAGCGGGAGCACAGATACGCAGTATTTT
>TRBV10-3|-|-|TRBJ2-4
CAISDPAPAKNIQYF
TGTGCCATCAGTGACCCCGCTCCAGCCAAAAACATTCAGTACTTC
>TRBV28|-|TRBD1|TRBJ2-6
CASSWGQGVAGANVLTF
TGTGCCAGCAGTTGGGGCCAGGGGGTAGCTGGGGCCAACGTCCTGACTTTC
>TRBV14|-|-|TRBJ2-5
CASSQGARGKTQYF
TGTGCCAGCAGCCAAGGCGCCAGGGGAAAGACCCAGTACTTC
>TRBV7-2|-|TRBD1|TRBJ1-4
CASSLAGQGAEKLFF
TGTGCCAGCAGCTTAGCTGGACAGGGGGCAGAAAAACTGTTTTTT
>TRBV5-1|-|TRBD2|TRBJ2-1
CASSPKTSGGYNEQFF
TGCGCCAGCAGCCCAAAGACTAGCGGGGGTTACAATGAGCAGTTCTTC
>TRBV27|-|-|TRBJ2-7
CASRTGRTYEQYF
TGTGCCAGCAGGACAGGCCGGACCTACGAGCAGTACTTC
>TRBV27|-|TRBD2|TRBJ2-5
CASSLTSGRTQETQYF
TGTGCCAGCAGTCTCACTAGCGGGAGAACACAAGAGACCCAGTACTTC
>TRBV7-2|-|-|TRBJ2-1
CASRTFGEQFF
TGTGCCAGCAGGACTTTTGGTGAGCAGTTCTTC
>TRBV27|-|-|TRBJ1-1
CASRGAGVGTEAFF
TGTGCCAGCAGAGGAGCAGGGGTTGGCACTGAAGCTTTCTTT
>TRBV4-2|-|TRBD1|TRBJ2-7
CASSHDRGVYEQYF
TGTGCCAGCAGCCATGACAGGGGAGTGTACGAGCAGTACTTC
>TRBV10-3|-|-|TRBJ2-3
CAISKRTASTDTQYF
TGTGCCATCAGTAAGAGGACTGCTAGCACAGATACGCAGTATTTT
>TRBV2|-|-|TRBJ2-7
CASPPTRGSTVGEQYF
TGTGCCAGCCCTCCGACTCGGGGCAGTACCGTTGGCGAGCAGTACTTC
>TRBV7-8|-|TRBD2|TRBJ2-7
CASSFQPGTSGRNEQYF
TGTGCCAGCAGTTTTCAACCCGGGACTAGCGGGCGGAATGAGCAGTACTTC
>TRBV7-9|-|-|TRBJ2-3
CASSFYLTENTDTQYF
TGTGCCAGCAGCTTCTATTTGACCGAGAACACAGATACGCAGTATTTT
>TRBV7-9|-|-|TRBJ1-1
CASSPSGGNTEAFF
TGTGCCAGCAGCCCTTCCGGGGGGAACACTGAAGCTTTCTTT
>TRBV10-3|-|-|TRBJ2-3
CAIRSGDTQYF
TGTGCCATCAGATCGGGAGATACGCAGTATTTT
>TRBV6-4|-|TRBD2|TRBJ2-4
CASSESGGRRVGAKNIQYF
TGTGCCAGCAGTGAGTCGGGGGGGAGGAGAGTAGGGGCCAAAAACATTCAGTACTTC
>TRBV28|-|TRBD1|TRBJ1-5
CASSPGTAPPNQPQHF
TGTGCCAGCAGTCCAGGGACAGCACCCCCCAATCAGCCCCAGCATTTT
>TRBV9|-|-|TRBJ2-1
CASSVNSGTLYNEQFF
TGTGCCAGCAGCGTAAACTCCGGGACACTGTACAATGAGCAGTTCTTC
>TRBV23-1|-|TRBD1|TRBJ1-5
CASSQFSLQGYSNQPQHF
TGCGCCAGCAGTCAATTTAGTCTACAGGGGTATAGCAATCAGCCCCAGCATTTT
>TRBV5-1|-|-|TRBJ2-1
CASSRSGAEAASYNEQFF
TGCGCCAGCAGCCGCTCGGGTGCGGAAGCGGCCTCCTACAATGAGCAGTTCTTC
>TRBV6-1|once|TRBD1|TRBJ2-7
CASSERYWGTGSSYEQYF
TGTGCCAGCAGTGAACGTTACTGGGGGACAGGGAGCTCCTACGAGCAGTACTTC
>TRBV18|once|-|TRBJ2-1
CASSPPGGGLYNEQFF
TGTGCCAGCTCACCACCGGGTGGGGGGCTCTACAATGAGCAGTTCTTC
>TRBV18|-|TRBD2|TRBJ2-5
CASSPWRGGETQETQYF
TGTGCCAGCTCACCGTGGAGGGGAGGGGAAACTCAAGAGACCCAGTACTTC
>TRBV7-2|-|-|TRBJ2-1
CASRRRQVREAEQFF
TGTGCCAGCAGGCGACGACAGGTCCGAGAGGCGGAGCAGTTCTTC
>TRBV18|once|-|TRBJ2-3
CASSPMATTDTQYF
TGTGCCAGCTCACCCATGGCTACCACAGATACGCAGTATTTT
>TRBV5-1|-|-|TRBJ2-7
CASSRSGMDYEQYF
TGCGCCAGCAGCCGCTCCGGGATGGACTACGAGCAGTACTTC
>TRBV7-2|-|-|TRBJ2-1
CASSPGAPSVYNEQFF
TGTGCCAGCAGCCCAGGGGCCCCCTCCGTCTACAATGAGCAGTTCTTC
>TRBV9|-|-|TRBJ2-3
CASSVVPQNTDTQYF
TGTGCCAGCAGCGTAGTCCCTCAAAACACAGATACGCAGTATTTT
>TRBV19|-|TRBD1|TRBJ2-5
CASSSGQGGETQYF
TGTGCCAGTAGTTCCGGACAGGGCGGAGAGACCCAGTACTTC
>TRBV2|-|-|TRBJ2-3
CASSVGSIDTQYF
TGTGCCAGCAGTGTCGGTAGCATCGATACGCAGTATTTT
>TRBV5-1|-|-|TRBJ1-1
CASSFEPSSEAFF
TGCGCCAGCAGCTTCGAACCTTCCTCTGAAGCTTTCTTT
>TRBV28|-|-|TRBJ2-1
CASTGGQPLNEQFF
TGTGCCAGCACTGGGGGCCAGCCCTTGAATGAGCAGTTCTTC
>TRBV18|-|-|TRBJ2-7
CASSPTGSYEQYF
TGTGCCAGCTCACCGACGGGCTCCTACGAGCAGTACTTC
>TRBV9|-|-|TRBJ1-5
CASSVTGNSNQPQHF
TGTGCCAGCAGCGTTACAGGAAATAGCAATCAGCCCCAGCATTTT
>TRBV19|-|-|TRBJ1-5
CASSIATANQPQHF
TGTGCCAGTAGTATAGCCACAGCAAATCAGCCCCAGCATTTT
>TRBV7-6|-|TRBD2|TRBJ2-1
CASSFTSGSANEQFF
TGTGCCAGCAGCTTCACTAGCGGGAGTGCGAATGAGCAGTTCTTC
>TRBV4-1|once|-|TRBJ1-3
CASSQGVAGSSGNTIYF
TGCGCCAGCAGCCAGGGGGTGGCGGGTAGCTCTGGAAACACCATATATTTT
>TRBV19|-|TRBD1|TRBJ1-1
CASSRTHPGQETMNTEAFF
TGTGCCAGTAGTAGAACACATCCGGGACAGGAGACCATGAACACTGAAGCTTTCTTT
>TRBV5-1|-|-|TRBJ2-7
CASGVGNTYEQYF
TGCGCCAGCGGGGTGGGCAATACCTACGAGCAGTACTTC
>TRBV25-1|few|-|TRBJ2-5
CASSALGPPRETQYF
TGTGCCAGCAGTGCTTTGGGGCCTCCAAGAGAGACCCAGTACTTC
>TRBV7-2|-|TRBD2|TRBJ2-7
CASSLELAGAEQYF
TGTGCCAGCAGCCTCGAGCTAGCGGGAGCCGAGCAGTACTTC
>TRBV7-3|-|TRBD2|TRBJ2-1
CASSPYRWREDTYNEQFF
TGTGCCAGCAGCCCCTATAGGTGGCGGGAGGACACCTACAATGAGCAGTTCTTC
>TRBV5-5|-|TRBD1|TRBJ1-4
CASSFRQGFEKLFF
TGTGCCAGCAGCTTTAGACAGGGTTTTGAAAAACTGTTTTTT
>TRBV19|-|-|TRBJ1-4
CASSILGGSITNEKLFF
TGTGCCAGTAGTATTCTGGGAGGAAGCATAACTAATGAAAAACTGTTTTTT
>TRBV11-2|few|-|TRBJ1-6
CASTQNEGAGSPLHF
TGTGCCAGCACCCAAAATGAGGGCGCGGGATCACCCCTCCACTTT
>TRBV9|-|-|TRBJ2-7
CASSVSEHYEQYF
TGTGCCAGCAGCGTATCGGAACACTACGAGCAGTACTTC
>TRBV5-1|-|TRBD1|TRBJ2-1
CASSAGTGPLDGQFF
TGCGCCAGCAGCGCCGGGACAGGGCCCTTAGATGGGCAGTTCTTC
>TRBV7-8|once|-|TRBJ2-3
CASSLGYRTTDTQYF
TGTGCCAGCAGCTTAGGCTACAGGACCACAGATACGCAGTATTTT
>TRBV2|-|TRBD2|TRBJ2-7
CASKLAGDTYEQYF
TGTGCCAGCAAGTTAGCGGGAGACACCTACGAGCAGTACTTC
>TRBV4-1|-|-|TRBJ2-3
CASSQDRYTQYF
TGCGCCAGCAGCCAAGATCGATATACGCAGTATTTT
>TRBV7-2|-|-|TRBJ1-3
CASSLVWQGVGNTIYF
TGTGCCAGCAGCTTAGTTTGGCAGGGCGTCGGAAACACCATATATTTT
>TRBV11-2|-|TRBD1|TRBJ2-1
CASSLERTGINEQFF
TGTGCCAGCAGCTTAGAGAGGACAGGGATCAATGAGCAGTTCTTC
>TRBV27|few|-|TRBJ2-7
CASSPDGTFPYEQYF
TGTGCCAGCAGTCCCGACGGGACGTTCCCCTACGAGCAGTACTTC
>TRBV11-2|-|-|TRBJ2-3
CASSPQRTDTQYF
TGTGCCAGCAGCCCCCAACGCACAGATACGCAGTATTTT